These 32 T cell receptor beta chains were sequenced from one sample in a study of somatic mutations in cytotoxic T cells in rheumatoid arthritis. The table came from immunoSEQ multiplex PCR; TCRdb's copy has only in-frame clones and leaves some out. The data show some 20,000 clones, with around 84% seen just once and approximately 20% held by the top ten. The sample comprised CD8+ T cells sorted from blood. These receptors were taken from a woman aged 45-65 years in good health.

The chain recombines TRBV4-1 with TRBJ2-2; D not certain. V dropped 4 bases and J dropped 1 base, with 13 bases sitting between them. CDR1 and CDR2 from the germline V gene are MGHRA and YSYEKL. The CDR3 runs 16 residues. The CDR3 bases are TGCGCCAGCAGCCGCGATAGCCTTCTGAACACCGGGGAGCTGTTTTTT. Protein sequence: CASSRDSLLNTGELFF.

The CDR3 DNA reads TGTGCCAGCTCACCCCCGGGACAGGGGGATGTAGCCGGGGAGCTGTTTTTT. Encoded protein: CASSPPGQGDVAGELFF. This rearrangement joins TRBV18 to TRBJ2-2, with TRBD1 matching over 11 bases. The CDR3 spans 17 residues. Trimming cost V 3 bases and J 6 bases; bases outside gene matches: 9. Germline lookup yields CDR1 KGHSH and CDR2 LQKENI. Full variable domain (rest looked up from reference TRBV18 and TRBJ2-2): NAGVMQNPRHLVRRRGQEARLRCSPMKGHSHVYWYRQLPEEGLKFMVYLQKENIIDESGMPKERFSAEFPKEGPSILRIQQVVRGDSAAYFCASSPPGQGDVAGELFFGEGSRLTVL.

The chain joins TRBV19 to TRBJ2-7, with TRBD2 as a possible D gene (5 bases). The CDR3 is 14 amino acids. V was shortened by 4 bases and J by 0 bases, with 10 bases between the two germline ends. Per germline, CDR1 LNHDA and CDR2 SQIVND (reference sequence). This CDR3 is CASSSLGSSYEQYF. The DNA of the CDR3 is TGTGCCAGTAGTAGCCTAGGGAGCTCCTACGAGCAGTACTTC.

This clone was seen only a few times. The chain joins TRBV5-4 to TRBJ1-6, with TRBD1 matching 10 bases. This CDR3 comprises 15 residues. The ends lost 3 bases at V and 6 bases at J; junction bases unmatched: 3. The germline CDR1 and CDR2 sequences are SGHNT and YYREEE (reference sequence). The CDR3 DNA follows: TGTGCCAGCAGCTCGGGGACAGGGGTTAATTCACCCCTCCACTTT. Protein: CASSSGTGVNSPLHF.

CDR3 in amino acids: CASSPAGHRYEQYF. CDR3 DNA: TGTGCCAGTAGTCCTGCCGGGCACCGCTACGAGCAGTACTTC. The V and J genes are TRBV19 and TRBJ2-7; no reliable D call. Looked up from germline, CDR1 is LNHDA and CDR2 is SQIVND (reference sequence). V dropped 5 bases and J dropped 3 bases, with 14 bases sitting between them. This CDR3 has 14 amino acids.

This chain joins TRBV4-1 and TRBJ1-1; no clear D gene. V lost 0 bases and J lost 5, with 10 bases in between. The CDR3 has 14 amino acids. Germline loops: CDR1 MGHRA, CDR2 YSYEKL. This chain's CDR3 is CASSQDPTSTEAFF. The CDR3 DNA reads as TGCGCCAGCAGCCAAGATCCGACTTCTACTGAAGCTTTCTTT.

The chain is built from TRBV12-5 and TRBJ1-3; D is uncertain. V dropped 5 bases and J dropped 0 bases, with 11 bases sitting between them. The CDR3 length is 15 residues. Germline CDR1 and CDR2: LGHNT and FRNRAP. In DNA, the CDR3 is TGTGCTAGTGGTCCCAACACTAACTCTGGAAACACCATATATTTT. Its protein is CASGPNTNSGNTIYF.

The J gene is TRBJ2-1, the V gene TRBV27; D is possibly TRBD2 (6 bases). From germline, CDR1 is MNHEY and CDR2 SMNVEV (reference sequence). This CDR3 is 14 amino acids long. Between the trimmed V and J ends, which lost 2 bases and 4 bases, there was a span of 9 bases. The CDR3: CASSLGGLYNEQFF. DNA for the CDR3: TGTGCCAGCAGTTTAGGGGGGTTATACAATGAGCAGTTCTTC.

J is TRBJ2-3 and V is TRBV5-4, with 8 bases that match TRBD2. The ends lost 8 bases at V and 2 bases at J; junction bases unmatched: 16. Germline values: CDR1 SGHNT, CDR2 YYREEE (reference sequence). CDR3 length: 17 amino acids. CDR3 residues: CASLDSGGPLPTDTQYF. The CDR3 nucleotides read TGTGCCAGTCTTGACAGCGGGGGCCCACTTCCCACAGATACGCAGTATTTT.

This clone was recorded only once. This rearrangement joins TRBV27 to TRBJ1-1, with TRBD1 matching 12 bases. The trim removed 5 bases at V and 1 base at J, leaving 5 bases unmatched. The V gene's germline CDR1 is MNHEY and CDR2 SMNVEV (reference sequence). The CDR3 runs to 16 residues. In DNA, the CDR3 is TGTGCCAGCAGTCCAGGGACAGGGGGCCCGAACACTGAAGCTTTCTTT. This encodes CASSPGTGGPNTEAFF.

The rearrangement links TRBV6-5 to TRBJ1-1; TRBD1 might be the D (6 bases). Germline lookup yields CDR1 MNHEY and CDR2 SVGAGI. CDR3 length equals 16 residues. V shed 4 bases and J shed 2 bases, with 17 bases lying between them. CDR3 coding DNA: TGTGCCAGCAGTTGGCTGACGACGGGACAAAACACTGAAGCTTTCTTT. Amino acid sequence: CASSWLTTGQNTEAFF.

The chain uses TRBV5-8 and TRBJ2-1, with 7 positions matching TRBD2. CDR3 size: 14 residues. The germline V gene has CDR1 SGHTS and CDR2 YDEGEE. Trimming cost V 4 bases and J 5 bases; bases outside gene matches: 6. The CDR3 here is CASSLGGGHNEQFF. The CDR3 DNA is TGTGCCAGCAGCCTGGGCGGGGGACACAATGAGCAGTTCTTC.

The V call is TRBV7-9, the J call TRBJ2-1, with 11 bases fitting TRBD2. V shed 2 bases, J shed 7 bases, and the junction held 4 bases outside the gene matches. The CDR3 runs to 15 residues. Per germline, CDR1 SEHNR and CDR2 FQNEAQ (reference sequence). CDR3: CASSLTSGGSNEQFF. The DNA for the CDR3 is TGTGCCAGCAGCTTAACTAGCGGGGGTTCGAATGAGCAGTTCTTC.

This clone turned up a few times. This chain uses TRBV27 with TRBJ1-4, with D tentatively TRBD1 (6 bases). Germline CDR1 is MNHEY and CDR2 is SMNVEV (reference sequence). The CDR3 sequence is 13 residues long. V was cut by 4 bases and J by 12 bases, with 15 bases left in between. The DNA of the CDR3 is TGTGCCAGCAGTTACGGGGGGGCCCGGGAACTGTTTTTT. This translates into CASSYGGARELFF.

The chain employs TRBV6-5 and TRBJ1-2; 8 nucleotides line up with TRBD1. Germline loops: CDR1 MNHEY, CDR2 SVGAGI. Germline trimming cut 3 bases from V and 3 bases from J; bases unmatched to any gene: 3. This CDR3 has 14 residues. The DNA for the CDR3 is TGTGCCAGCAGTTATACAGGGGGGGACTATGGCTACACCTTC. It is translated as CASSYTGGDYGYTF.

This rearrangement joins TRBV4-1 to TRBJ1-2; TRBD1 might be the D (5 bases). V was shortened by 1 base and J by 5 bases, with 17 bases between the two germline ends. There are 16 residues in the CDR3. Per the germline V gene, CDR1 is MGHRA and CDR2 is YSYEKL. The CDR3 reads CASSQGGAGSMYGYTF. As DNA, the CDR3 is TGCGCCAGCAGCCAAGGCGGGGCAGGGAGTATGTATGGCTACACCTTC.

This rearrangement joins TRBV7-8 to TRBJ2-7; D is ambiguous. The V gene lost 5 bases and the J gene lost 4 bases, with 12 bases spanning the gap. Germline-derived CDR1 and CDR2 are SGHVS and FQNEAQ. CDR3 length: 13 residues. CDR3 amino acids: CASSLGKGYEQYV. The CDR3 DNA reads as TGTGCCAGCAGCCTAGGGAAAGGGTACGAGCAGTACGTC.

The V and J genes are TRBV7-9 and TRBJ1-1; D not resolved. Looked up from germline, CDR1 is SEHNR and CDR2 is FQNEAQ (reference sequence). The CDR3 is made up of 13 amino acids. The ends were cut back, 2 bases at V and 6 bases at J, with 10 bases in the middle. The CDR3 sequence: CASSLQREAEAFF. CDR3 nucleotide sequence: TGTGCCAGCAGCTTACAAAGGGAGGCTGAAGCTTTCTTT.

The V gene is TRBV5-6, the J gene TRBJ2-7, with D uncertain. CDR3 length: 12 amino acids. The ends were cut back, 1 base at V and 1 base at J, with 3 bases in the middle. Germline loops: CDR1 SGHDT, CDR2 YYEEEE. The CDR3, as DNA: TGTGCCAGCAGCTTGTCGTCCTACGAGCAGTACGTC. It codes for CASSLSSYEQYV.

This sequence joins TRBV10-3 and TRBJ2-6; TRBD1 matches 9 bases. Germline trimming cut 4 bases from V and 0 bases from J; bases unmatched to any gene: 10. The CDR3 spans 19 residues. Per the germline V gene, CDR1 is ENHRY and CDR2 is SYGVKD. In DNA, the CDR3 is TGTGCCATCAGTGTAGGACAGGGGACAACCATCTCTGGGGCCAACGTCCTGACTTTC. The encoded protein is CAISVGQGTTISGANVLTF.

The genes are TRBV27 and TRBJ1-2, with 10 bases aligning to TRBD1. CDR3 length equals 16 residues. V lost 3 bases to trimming and J lost 6 bases; unmatched junction nucleotides: 10. Per the germline V gene, CDR1 is MNHEY and CDR2 is SMNVEV (reference sequence). The CDR3 spells CASSFINRGQGNGYTF. The CDR3, as DNA: TGTGCCAGCAGTTTCATCAACCGGGGACAGGGGAATGGCTACACCTTC.

The chain has TRBV5-6 and TRBJ1-1, with D tentatively TRBD1 (6 bases). The germline V and J ends were trimmed by 0 bases and 2 bases, with 17 bases remaining between them. Germline V gene lookup returns CDR1 SGHDT and CDR2 YYEEEE. CDR3 length: 17 amino acids. The DNA of the CDR3 is TGTGCCAGCAGCTTGGGTTTGGTGGGGACAATAAACACTGAAGCTTTCTTT. Its translation is CASSLGLVGTINTEAFF. The whole variable domain, filled in from reference TRBV5-6 and TRBJ1-1, reads DAGVTQSPTHLIKTRGQQVTLRCSPKSGHDTVSWYQQALGQGPQFIFQYYEEEERQRGNFPDRFSGHQFPNYSSELNVNALLLGDSALYLCASSLGLVGTINTEAFFGQGTRLTVV.

This clone was recorded a few times. The genes are TRBV19 and TRBJ2-2; D possibly uses TRBD1 or TRBD2 (5 bases each). Trimming left V 7 bases short and J 6 bases short, with 9 bases between. The V gene's germline CDR1 is LNHDA and CDR2 SQIVND (reference sequence). The CDR3 length is 12 residues. CDR3 sequence (DNA): TGTGCCAGTATTACGGGACCCGGGGAGCTGTTTTTT. Translation: CASITGPGELFF.

The J gene is TRBJ1-2, the V gene TRBV5-6; a possible D gene is TRBD1 (5 bases). Trimming took 1 base from V and 6 from J, leaving 19 bases between them. Germline V gives CDR1 SGHDT, CDR2 YYEEEE. The CDR3 covers 16 residues. CDR3 region: CASSLSGWDGGDGYTF. As DNA, the CDR3 is TGTGCCAGCAGCTTGTCCGGCTGGGACGGAGGGGATGGCTACACCTTC.

The rearrangement joins TRBV6-1 to TRBJ2-7; tentatively, D is TRBD1 or TRBD2 (5 bases each). Trimming shortened V by 1 base and J by 1 base, and 14 bases separated the two germline ends. Germline lookup yields CDR1 MNHNS and CDR2 SASEGT. The CDR3 is made up of 16 amino acids. The CDR3 DNA reads TGTGCCAGCAGTGAAGGAGGGGATAGGGTTTCCTACGAGCAGTACTTC. Its translation: CASSEGGDRVSYEQYF.

The V call is TRBV4-3, the J call TRBJ2-2; the match to TRBD2 covers 15 bases. The CDR3 is 18 residues long. J was trimmed by 3 bases and V by 3 bases; bases with no gene match: 5. The germline V gene has CDR1 LGHNA and CDR2 YSLEER. CDR3 in amino acids: CASSQGLAGGADTGELFF. The DNA of the CDR3 is TGCGCCAGCAGCCAGGGACTAGCGGGGGGAGCGGACACCGGGGAGCTGTTTTTT.

This chain links TRBV7-9 with TRBJ1-1; TRBD1 is a possible D gene (6 bases). Germline CDR1 reads SEHNR; CDR2 reads FQNEAQ (reference sequence). The CDR3 has 14 residues. V lost 7 bases, J lost 3 bases, and 15 bases lay in between. CDR3 residues: CASTPGGHDTEAFF. The CDR3, as DNA: TGTGCCAGCACCCCTGGGGGACACGACACTGAAGCTTTCTTT.

The chain links TRBV9 to TRBJ2-1; 8 bases match TRBD2. Germline-derived CDR1 and CDR2 are SGDLS and YYNGEE. V was pared by 0 bases and J by 8 bases, with 10 bases of the junction left unmatched. The CDR3 loop spans 16 amino acids. DNA for the CDR3: TGTGCCAGCAGCGTAGAATCGGGGGGGCTATTCGATGAGCAGTTCTTC. Translating it yields CASSVESGGLFDEQFF.

V and J are TRBV9 and TRBJ2-1, with 8 bases fitting TRBD2. The CDR3 extends over 16 amino acids. Trimming cost V 0 bases and J 0 bases; bases outside gene matches: 2. CDR1 SGDLS and CDR2 YYNGEE come from the germline V gene. CDR3 coding DNA: TGTGCCAGCAGCGTAGCAGGGACTAGCTCCTACAATGAGCAGTTCTTC. Translation gives CASSVAGTSSYNEQFF.

The rearrangement joins TRBV29-1 to TRBJ2-3, with TRBD2 identical over 11 bases. V shed 8 bases, J shed 0 bases, and the junction held 16 bases outside the gene matches. The germline V gene encodes CDR1 SQVTM and CDR2 ANQGSEA. The CDR3 totals 18 residues. CDR3 sequence (DNA): TGCAGCTCCTTTCCTTCATTAGCGGGGGGGCCAAGCACAGATACGCAGTATTTT. It specifies CSSFPSLAGGPSTDTQYF.

This clone was counted only a few times. This chain uses TRBV6-1 with TRBJ2-7; possibly TRBD1 for D (6 bases). Trimming cost V 4 bases and J 0 bases, with 13 bases left between them. This CDR3 has 15 residues. CDR1 is MNHNS and CDR2 is SASEGT in the germline V gene. The CDR3 sequence is CASSVGQGDSYEQYV. CDR3 nucleotides: TGTGCCAGCAGTGTGGGACAAGGGGACTCCTACGAGCAGTACGTC.

The genes are TRBV5-4 and TRBJ2-1, with D perhaps being TRBD1 or TRBD2 (5 bases each). Trimming removed 0 bases from V and 2 bases from J, with 12 bases in between. CDR3 length: 16 amino acids. The germline CDR1 and CDR2 sequences are SGHNT and YYREEE (reference sequence). The CDR3 protein is CASSLVGAPPYNEQFF. The CDR3 bases are TGTGCCAGCAGCTTGGTCGGGGCTCCACCCTACAATGAGCAGTTCTTC.